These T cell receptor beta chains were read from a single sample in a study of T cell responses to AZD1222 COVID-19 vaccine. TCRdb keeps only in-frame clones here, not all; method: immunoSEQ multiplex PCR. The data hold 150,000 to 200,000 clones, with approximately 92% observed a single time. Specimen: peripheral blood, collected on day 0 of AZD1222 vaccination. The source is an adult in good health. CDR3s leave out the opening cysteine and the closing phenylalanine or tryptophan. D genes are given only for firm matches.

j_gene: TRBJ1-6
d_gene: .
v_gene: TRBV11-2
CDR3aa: ASSLDLSTAALH

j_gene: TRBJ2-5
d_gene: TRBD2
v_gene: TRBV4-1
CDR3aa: ASSQALAGLREETQY

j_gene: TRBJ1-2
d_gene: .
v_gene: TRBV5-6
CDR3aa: ASSLRQNFYGYT

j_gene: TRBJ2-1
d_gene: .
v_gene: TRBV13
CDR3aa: ASSLLETFDEQF

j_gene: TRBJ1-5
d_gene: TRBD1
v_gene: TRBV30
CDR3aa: AWGTGYNQPQH

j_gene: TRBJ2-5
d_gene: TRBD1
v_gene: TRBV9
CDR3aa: ASSVRGQAGEETQY

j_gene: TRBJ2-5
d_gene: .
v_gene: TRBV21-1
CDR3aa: ASSPERRGEETQY

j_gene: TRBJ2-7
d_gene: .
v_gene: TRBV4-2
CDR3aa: ASSQSDRSSYEQY

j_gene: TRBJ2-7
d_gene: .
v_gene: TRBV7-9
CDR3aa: ASSLAQGADDEQY

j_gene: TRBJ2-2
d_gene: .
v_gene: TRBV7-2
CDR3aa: ASSFRRRELF

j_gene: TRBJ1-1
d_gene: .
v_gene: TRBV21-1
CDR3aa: ASSKGGSRVSEAF

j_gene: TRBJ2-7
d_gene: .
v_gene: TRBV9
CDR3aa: ASSPGLFYEQY

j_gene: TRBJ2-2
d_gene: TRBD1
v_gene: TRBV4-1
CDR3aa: ASSPRTGLIPGELF

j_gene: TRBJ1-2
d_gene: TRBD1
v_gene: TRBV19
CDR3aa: ASQSGGKNGYT

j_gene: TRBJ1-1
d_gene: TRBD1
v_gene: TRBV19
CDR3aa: ASSRTGEFTEAF